This T cell receptor beta chain was sequenced in a study of control samples from healthy donors and cancer patients. TCRdb's copy holds only in-frame clones and misses some; the assay was immunoSEQ multiplex PCR. The top ten hold more than 1.5% of the sample, which has 30,000 to 35,000 clones, about 88% seen once. V lost 9 bases and J 0 bases, leaving 18 bases between the germline ends. CDR3 size: 16 residues. From germline, CDR1 is LGHDT and CDR2 YNNKEL (reference sequence). The sequence was obtained from a middle-aged woman with lung cancer. This chain links TRBV3-1 (or the pseudogene TRBV3-2) with TRBJ2-1; D possibly corresponds to TRBD1 (6 bases). Material for sequencing was PBMCs. The CDR3 bases are TGTGCCAGTTCCCCAATACAGGGAGACTCCTACAATGAGCAGTTCTTC. It codes for CASSPIQGDSYNEQFF.